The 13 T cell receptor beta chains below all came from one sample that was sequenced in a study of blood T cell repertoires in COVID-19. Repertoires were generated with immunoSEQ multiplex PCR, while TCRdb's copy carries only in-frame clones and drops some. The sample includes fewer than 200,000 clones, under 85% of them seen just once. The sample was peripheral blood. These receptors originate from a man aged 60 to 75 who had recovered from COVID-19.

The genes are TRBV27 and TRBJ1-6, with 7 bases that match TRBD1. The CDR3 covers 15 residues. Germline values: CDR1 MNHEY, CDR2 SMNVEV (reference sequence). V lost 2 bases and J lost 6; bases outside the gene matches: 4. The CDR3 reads CASSLTRQGNSPLHF. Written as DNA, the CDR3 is TGTGCCAGCAGTTTAACTAGACAGGGTAATTCACCCCTCCACTTT.

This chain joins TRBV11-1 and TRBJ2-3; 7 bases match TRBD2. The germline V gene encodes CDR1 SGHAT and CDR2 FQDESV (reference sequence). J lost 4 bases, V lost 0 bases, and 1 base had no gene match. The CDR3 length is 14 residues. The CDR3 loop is CASSLARGSDTQYF. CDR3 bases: TGTGCCAGCAGCTTAGCGCGGGGGTCAGATACGCAGTATTTT.

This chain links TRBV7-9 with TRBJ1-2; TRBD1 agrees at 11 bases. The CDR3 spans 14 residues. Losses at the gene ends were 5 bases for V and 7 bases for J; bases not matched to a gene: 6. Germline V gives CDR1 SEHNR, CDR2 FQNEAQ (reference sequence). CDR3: CASSPFGTGGGYTF. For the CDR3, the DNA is TGTGCCAGCAGCCCATTCGGGACAGGGGGTGGCTACACCTTC. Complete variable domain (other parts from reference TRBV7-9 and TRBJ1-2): DTGVSQNPRHKITKRGQNVTFRCDPISEHNRLYWYRQTLGQGPEFLTYFQNEAQLEKSRLLSDRFSAERPKGSFSTLEIQRTEQGDSAMYLCASSPFGTGGGYTFGSGTRLTVV.

In DNA, the CDR3 is TGTGCTAGTGGTTCTTTAGCGGGGGTAGGGCAGTATTTT. This codes for CASGSLAGVGQYF. J is TRBJ2-3 and V is TRBV12-5; TRBD2 matches 9 bases. V dropped 4 bases and J dropped 11; count of bases not matched to a gene: 7. The CDR3 covers 13 residues. Germline loops: CDR1 LGHNT, CDR2 FRNRAP.

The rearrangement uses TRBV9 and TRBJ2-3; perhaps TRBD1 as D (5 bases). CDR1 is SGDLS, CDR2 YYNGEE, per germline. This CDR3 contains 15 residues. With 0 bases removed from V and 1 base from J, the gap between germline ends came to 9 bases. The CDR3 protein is CASSVGAGRTDTQYF. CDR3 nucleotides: TGTGCCAGCAGCGTAGGGGCAGGGCGCACAGATACGCAGTATTTT. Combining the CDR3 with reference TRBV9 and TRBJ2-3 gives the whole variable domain DSGVTQTPKHLITATGQRVTLRCSPRSGDLSVYWYQQSLDQGLQFLIQYYNGEERAKGNILERFSAQQFPDLHSELNLSSLELGDSALYFCASSVGAGRTDTQYFGPGTRLTVL.

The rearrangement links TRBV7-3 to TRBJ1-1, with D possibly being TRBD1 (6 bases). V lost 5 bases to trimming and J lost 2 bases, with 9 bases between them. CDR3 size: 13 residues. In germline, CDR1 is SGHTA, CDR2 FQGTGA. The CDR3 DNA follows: TGTGCCAGCAGCCAACAGGGTAACACTGAAGCTTTCTTT. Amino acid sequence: CASSQQGNTEAFF. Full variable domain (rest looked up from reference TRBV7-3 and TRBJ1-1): GAGVSQTPSNKVTEKGKYVELRCDPISGHTALYWYRQSLGQGPEFLIYFQGTGAADDSGLPNDRFFAVRPEGSVSTLKIQRTERGDSAVYLCASSQQGNTEAFFGQGTRLTVV.

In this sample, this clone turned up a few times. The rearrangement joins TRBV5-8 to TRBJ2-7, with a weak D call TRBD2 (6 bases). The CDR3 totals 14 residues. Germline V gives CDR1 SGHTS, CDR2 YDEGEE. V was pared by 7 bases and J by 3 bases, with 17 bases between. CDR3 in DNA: TGTGCCAGCCGATCCCCGGGGGACGGCTACGAGCAGTACTTC. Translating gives CASRSPGDGYEQYF.

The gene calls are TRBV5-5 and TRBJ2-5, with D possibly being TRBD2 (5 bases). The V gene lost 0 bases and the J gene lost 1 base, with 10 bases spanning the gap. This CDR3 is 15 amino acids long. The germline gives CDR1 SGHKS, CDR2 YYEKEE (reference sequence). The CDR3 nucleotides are TGTGCCAGCAGCTTGGCCTCGGGGATCCAAGAGACCCAGTACTTC. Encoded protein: CASSLASGIQETQYF.

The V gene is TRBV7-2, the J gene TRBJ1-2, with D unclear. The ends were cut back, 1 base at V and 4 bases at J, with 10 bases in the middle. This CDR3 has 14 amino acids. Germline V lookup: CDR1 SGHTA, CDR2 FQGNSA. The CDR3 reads CASSLGEAIYGYTF. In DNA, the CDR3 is TGTGCCAGCAGCTTAGGTGAAGCAATCTATGGCTACACCTTC.

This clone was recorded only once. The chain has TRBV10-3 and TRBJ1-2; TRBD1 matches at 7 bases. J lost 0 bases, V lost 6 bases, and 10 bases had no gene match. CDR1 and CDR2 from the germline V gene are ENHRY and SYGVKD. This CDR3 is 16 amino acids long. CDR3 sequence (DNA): TGTGCCATCAGCGCCGGGACAGTGGAAACTAACTATGGCTACACCTTC. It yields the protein CAISAGTVETNYGYTF.

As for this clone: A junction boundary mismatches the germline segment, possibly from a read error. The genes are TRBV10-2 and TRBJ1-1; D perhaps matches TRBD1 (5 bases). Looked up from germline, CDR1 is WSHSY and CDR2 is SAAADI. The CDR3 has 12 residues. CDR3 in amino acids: CASSVGEQAWIF. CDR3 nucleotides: TGCGCCAGCAGTGTTGGAGAACAGGCCTGGATTTTT.

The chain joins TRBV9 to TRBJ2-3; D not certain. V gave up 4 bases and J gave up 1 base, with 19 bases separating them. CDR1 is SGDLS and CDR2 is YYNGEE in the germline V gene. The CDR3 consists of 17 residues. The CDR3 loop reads CASSPYGEAAGTDTQYF. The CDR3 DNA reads TGTGCCAGCAGCCCCTACGGAGAAGCAGCAGGCACAGATACGCAGTATTTT.

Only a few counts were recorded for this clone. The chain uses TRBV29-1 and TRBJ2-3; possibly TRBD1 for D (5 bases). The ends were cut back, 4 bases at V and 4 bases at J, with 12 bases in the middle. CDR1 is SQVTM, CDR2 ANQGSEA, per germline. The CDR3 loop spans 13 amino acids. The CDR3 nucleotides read TGCAGCGTTGTTGGGCAGGGTTCAGATACGCAGTATTTT. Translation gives CSVVGQGSDTQYF.